These T cell receptor beta chains were read from a single sample in a study of identical twins. TCRdb redid the calling of the 5' RACE reads with MiXCR, one entry per CDR3 protein. Among 400,000 to 600,000 distinct CDR3 sequences listed, about 20% were seen once. The data were also submitted as part of a second study, on yellow fever vaccine responses in identical twins.

Input material: CD4+ T cells sorted from blood. These receptors came from a woman aged 18-30 years in good health. Each CDR3 is given with its conserved first and last residue.

V gene	J gene	CDR3 protein
TRBV10-3	TRBJ2-7	CAISETSGNYEQYF
TRBV5-1	TRBJ2-1	CASSRTRDSGYNEQFF
TRBV9	TRBJ1-2	CARAQDRGALEDGYTF
TRBV9	TRBJ2-1	CASSVDPGTTGNEQFF
TRBV18	TRBJ1-1	CASSPPNGARNTEAFF
TRBV7-9	TRBJ2-5	CASTETSVGETQYF
TRBV12-3/TRBV12-4	TRBJ1-6	CASSRTGKAGSPLHF
TRBV20-1	TRBJ1-3	CSARDAGFPSGNTIYF
TRBV18	TRBJ2-6	CASSPVGANVLTF
TRBV4-2	TRBJ2-2	CASSQDVAGNTGELFF
TRBV10-3	TRBJ2-3	CAISESASGAPDTQYF
TRBV11-3	TRBJ2-1	CASSADRLYNEQFF
TRBV15	TRBJ2-1	CAAGEGRAYNEQFF
TRBV5-1	TRBJ2-3	CASSLPRGQGRVSTDTQYF
TRBV4-3	TRBJ2-1	CASRPGGAFSYNEQFF
TRBV20-1	TRBJ2-2	CSARDLTDNTGELFF
TRBV27	TRBJ2-1	CASGVRYYNEQFF
TRBV25-1	TRBJ2-1	CASSISGRGSYNEQFF
TRBV21-1	TRBJ2-1	CAIQSRDSYNEQFF
TRBV7-8	TRBJ2-5	CASSPSRDTKETQYF